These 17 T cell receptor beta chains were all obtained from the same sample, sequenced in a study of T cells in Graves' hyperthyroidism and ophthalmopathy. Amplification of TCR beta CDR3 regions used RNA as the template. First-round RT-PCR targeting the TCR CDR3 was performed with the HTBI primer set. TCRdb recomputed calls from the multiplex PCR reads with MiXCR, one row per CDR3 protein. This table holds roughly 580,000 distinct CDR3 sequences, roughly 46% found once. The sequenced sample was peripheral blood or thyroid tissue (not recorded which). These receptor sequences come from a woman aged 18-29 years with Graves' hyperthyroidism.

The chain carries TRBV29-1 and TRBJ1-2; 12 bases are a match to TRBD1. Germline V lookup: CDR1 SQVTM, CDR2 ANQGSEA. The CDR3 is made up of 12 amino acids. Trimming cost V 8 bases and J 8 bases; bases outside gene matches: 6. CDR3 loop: CSFAGTGGGYTF. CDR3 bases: TGCAGCTTTGCCGGGACAGGGGGCGGCTACACCTTC.

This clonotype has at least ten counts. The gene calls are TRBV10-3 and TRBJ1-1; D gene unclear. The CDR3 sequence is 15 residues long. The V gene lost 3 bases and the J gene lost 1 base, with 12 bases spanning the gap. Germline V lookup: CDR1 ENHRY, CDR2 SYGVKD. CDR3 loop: CAISEDTLGNTEAFF. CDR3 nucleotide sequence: TGTGCCATCAGTGAAGATACATTAGGGAACACTGAAGCTTTCTTT.

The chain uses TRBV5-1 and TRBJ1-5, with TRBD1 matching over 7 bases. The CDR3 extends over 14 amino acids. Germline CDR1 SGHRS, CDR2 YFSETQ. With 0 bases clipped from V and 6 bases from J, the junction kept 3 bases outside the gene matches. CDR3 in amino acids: CASSLVTGLQPQHF. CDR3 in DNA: TGCGCCAGCAGCTTGGTGACAGGGCTTCAGCCCCAGCATTTT.

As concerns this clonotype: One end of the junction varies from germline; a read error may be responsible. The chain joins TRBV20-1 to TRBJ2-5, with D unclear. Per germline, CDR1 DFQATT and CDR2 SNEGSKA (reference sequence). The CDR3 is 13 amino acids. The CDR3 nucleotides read TGCAGTGCTAGCCTACTCGTCCAAGGGACCCAGTACTTC. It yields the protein CSASLLVQGTQYF.

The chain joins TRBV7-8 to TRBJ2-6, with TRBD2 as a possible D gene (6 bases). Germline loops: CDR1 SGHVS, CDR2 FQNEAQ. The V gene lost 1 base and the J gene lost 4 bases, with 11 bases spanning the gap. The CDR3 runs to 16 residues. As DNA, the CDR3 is TGTGCCAGCAGCTTAGAAGGGACTCACGGGGCCAACGTCCTGACTTTC. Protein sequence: CASSLEGTHGANVLTF. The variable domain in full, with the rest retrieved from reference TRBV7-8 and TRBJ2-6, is GAGVSQSPRYKVAKRGQDVALRCDPISGHVSLFWYQQALGQGPEFLTYFQNEAQLDKSGLPSDRFFAERPEGSVSTLKIQRTQQEDSAVYLCASSLEGTHGANVLTFGAGSRLTVL.

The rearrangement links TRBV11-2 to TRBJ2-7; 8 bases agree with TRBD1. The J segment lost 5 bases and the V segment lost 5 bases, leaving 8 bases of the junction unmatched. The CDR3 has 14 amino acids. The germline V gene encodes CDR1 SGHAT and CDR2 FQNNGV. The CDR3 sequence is CASSLRDRLHEQYF. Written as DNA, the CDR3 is TGTGCCAGCAGCCTCCGGGACAGGCTCCACGAGCAGTACTTC.

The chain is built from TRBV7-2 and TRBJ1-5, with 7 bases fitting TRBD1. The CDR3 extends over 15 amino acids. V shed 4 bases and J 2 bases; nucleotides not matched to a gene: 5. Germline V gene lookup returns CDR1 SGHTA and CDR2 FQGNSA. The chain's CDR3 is CASSYGQERNQPQHF. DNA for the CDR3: TGTGCCAGCAGCTACGGACAGGAACGCAATCAGCCCCAGCATTTT.

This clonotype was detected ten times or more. CDR3 sequence: CASSFQDRGDGYTF. In DNA, the CDR3 is TGTGCCAGCAGTTTCCAAGACAGGGGCGATGGCTACACCTTC. The chain is built from TRBV12-3 or TRBV12-4 and TRBJ1-2; 8 bases match TRBD1. Trimming took 3 bases from V and 6 from J; bases not matched to a gene: 6. This CDR3 contains 14 residues.

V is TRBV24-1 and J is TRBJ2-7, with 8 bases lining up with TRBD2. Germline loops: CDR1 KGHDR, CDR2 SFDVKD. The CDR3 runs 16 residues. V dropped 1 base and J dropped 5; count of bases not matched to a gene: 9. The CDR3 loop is CATSDFGVSGTHEQYF. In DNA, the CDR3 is TGTGCCACCAGTGATTTTGGGGTTAGCGGGACCCACGAGCAGTACTTC.

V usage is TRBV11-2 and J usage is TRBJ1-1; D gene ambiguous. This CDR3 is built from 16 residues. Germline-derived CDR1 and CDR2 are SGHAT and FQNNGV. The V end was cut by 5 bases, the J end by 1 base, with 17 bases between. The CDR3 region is CASSHYAKWRNTEAFF. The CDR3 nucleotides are TGTGCCAGCAGCCACTATGCGAAATGGAGGAACACTGAAGCTTTCTTT.

DNA for the CDR3: TGTGCCAGCAGCCCATCGTCCATGGGGTCCTACGAGCAGTACTTC. Translated, it gives CASSPSSMGSYEQYF. V usage is TRBV9 and J usage is TRBJ2-7; D ambiguous. The CDR3 consists of 15 residues. Germline V CDR1 and CDR2: SGDLS, YYNGEE. Deletions cut 4 bases from V and 1 base from J, with 15 bases between.

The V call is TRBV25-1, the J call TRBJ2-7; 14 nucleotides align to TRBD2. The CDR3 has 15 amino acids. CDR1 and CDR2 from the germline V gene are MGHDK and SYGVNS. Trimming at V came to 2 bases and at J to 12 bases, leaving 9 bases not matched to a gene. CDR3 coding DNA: TGTGCCAGCAGTGAAGGGACTAGCGGGAGCGGTCTGCTGTACTTC. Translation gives CASSEGTSGSGLLYF.

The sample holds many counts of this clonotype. CDR3 nucleotide sequence: TGTGCCAGCAGTGAAAGGGGACCACACACTGAAGCTTTCTTT. Protein sequence: CASSERGPHTEAFF. The gene calls are TRBV2 and TRBJ1-1; a possible D gene is TRBD1 (5 bases). The CDR3 extends over 14 amino acids. CDR1 and CDR2 (germline): SNHLY, FYNNEI. V lost 2 bases, J lost 3 bases, and 10 bases lay in between. Drawing the rest from reference TRBV2 and TRBJ1-1, the complete variable domain is EPEVTQTPSHQVTQMGQEVILRCVPISNHLYFYWYRQILGQKVEFLVSFYNNEISEKSEIFDDQFSVERPDGSNFTLKIRSTKLEDSAMYFCASSERGPHTEAFFGQGTRLTVV.

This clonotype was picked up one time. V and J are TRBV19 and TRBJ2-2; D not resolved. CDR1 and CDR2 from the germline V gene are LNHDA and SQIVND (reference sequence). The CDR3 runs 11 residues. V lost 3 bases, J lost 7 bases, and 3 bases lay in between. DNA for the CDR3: TGTGCCAGTAGTATGGGCGGGGAGCTGTTTTTT. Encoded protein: CASSMGGELFF.

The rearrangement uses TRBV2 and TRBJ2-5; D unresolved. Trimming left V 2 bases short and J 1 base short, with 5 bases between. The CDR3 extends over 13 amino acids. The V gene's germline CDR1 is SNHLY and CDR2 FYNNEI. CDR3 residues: CASSEQPQETQYF. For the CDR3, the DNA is TGTGCCAGCAGTGAACAACCCCAAGAGACCCAGTACTTC.

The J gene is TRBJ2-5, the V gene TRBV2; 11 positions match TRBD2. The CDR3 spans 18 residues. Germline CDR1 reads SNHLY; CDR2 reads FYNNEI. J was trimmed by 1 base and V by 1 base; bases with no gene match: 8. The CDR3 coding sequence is TGTGCCAGCAGTGAAGAGGTAGCGGGAGGGCCAAGCCAAGAGACCCAGTACTTC. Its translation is CASSEEVAGGPSQETQYF.

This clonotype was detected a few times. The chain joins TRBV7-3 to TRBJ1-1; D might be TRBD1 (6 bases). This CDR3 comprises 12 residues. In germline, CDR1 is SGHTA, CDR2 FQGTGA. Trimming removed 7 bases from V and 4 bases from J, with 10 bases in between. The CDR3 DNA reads TGTGCCAGCAACGCAGGGGTCACTGAAGCTTTCTTT. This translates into CASNAGVTEAFF.